Listed below are T cell receptor beta chains from one sample, sequenced in a study of blood T cells in healthy people across ages. TCRdb processed the 5' RACE reads anew with MiXCR; each CDR3 protein has one entry. The repertoire includes some 1.4 million distinct CDR3 sequences, approximately 40% of them detected once, and 7.9% sits in the top ten. The sample comprised blood. The origin of the receptors is a woman younger than 30 in good health. The CDR3 runs from the conserved cysteine through the conserved F or W. The order of the fields is CDR3 DNA, CDR3 protein, J gene, V gene, D gene, clone size. The D gene is left open where the match is weak. Clone sizes are given selectively: once, few, many, or a class where the clone is expanded.

cdr3_nt: TGTGCCAGCAGCTTAGCCCCCGATGGCTACACCTTC
cdr3_aa: CASSLAPDGYTF
j_call: TRBJ1-2
v_call: TRBV7-9
d_call: NA
clone_size: NA

cdr3_nt: TGCGCCAGCAGGCAAAGGGGGGAAACCTACGAGCAGTACTTC
cdr3_aa: CASRQRGETYEQYF
j_call: TRBJ2-7
v_call: TRBV10-2
d_call: NA
clone_size: few

cdr3_nt: TGTGCCAGCAGTGACTCCGCAGGGGCGCGAGGCTACACCTTC
cdr3_aa: CASSDSAGARGYTF
j_call: TRBJ1-2
v_call: TRBV6-4
d_call: NA
clone_size: NA

cdr3_nt: TGCGCCAGCAGCATGGTCGGTAGCGGGACTAGAGAGACCCAGTACTTC
cdr3_aa: CASSMVGSGTRETQYF
j_call: TRBJ2-5
v_call: TRBV5-1
d_call: TRBD2
clone_size: few

cdr3_nt: TGCAGTGCTAGTGGATCTAGCGGGAGAATCGAGACCCAGTACTTC
cdr3_aa: CSASGSSGRIETQYF
j_call: TRBJ2-5
v_call: TRBV20-1
d_call: TRBD2
clone_size: NA

cdr3_nt: TGCGCCAGCAGCGGAAGGAGGGGGAGACTAAATGGCTACACCTTC
cdr3_aa: CASSGRRGRLNGYTF
j_call: TRBJ1-2
v_call: TRBV4-1
d_call: NA
clone_size: NA

cdr3_nt: TGTGCCACGGGATTAGGATGGCAAGAGACCCAGTACTTC
cdr3_aa: CATGLGWQETQYF
j_call: TRBJ2-5
v_call: TRBV12-3/TRBV12-4
d_call: NA
clone_size: NA

cdr3_nt: TGTGCCAGCAGTGGGACATCCCAAGAGACCCAGTACTTC
cdr3_aa: CASSGTSQETQYF
j_call: TRBJ2-5
v_call: TRBV9
d_call: NA
clone_size: few

cdr3_nt: TGCAGTGCTCCGGGACTAGCGACCAATGAGCAGTACTTC
cdr3_aa: CSAPGLATNEQYF
j_call: TRBJ2-5
v_call: TRBV20-1
d_call: TRBD2
clone_size: NA

cdr3_nt: TGCAGTGCTAGAATCAGGGGAGGTGGCATGAACACTGAAGCTTTCTTT
cdr3_aa: CSARIRGGGMNTEAFF
j_call: TRBJ1-1
v_call: TRBV20-1
d_call: NA
clone_size: NA

cdr3_nt: TGCAGTGCTCCGCAGGGGCCATTCTACTCCTACGAGCAGTACTTC
cdr3_aa: CSAPQGPFYSYEQYF
j_call: TRBJ2-7
v_call: TRBV20-1
d_call: NA
clone_size: few

cdr3_nt: TGCGCCAGCAGCTTGGGAACAGGGGGCTCGTTCTACGAGCAGTACTTC
cdr3_aa: CASSLGTGGSFYEQYF
j_call: TRBJ2-7
v_call: TRBV5-1
d_call: TRBD1
clone_size: few

cdr3_nt: TGTGCCAGCAGTGACAGGGGAGAGGCCGGGGAGCTGTTTTTT
cdr3_aa: CASSDRGEAGELFF
j_call: TRBJ2-2
v_call: TRBV6-4
d_call: NA
clone_size: many

cdr3_nt: TGTGCCAGCAGCCCACGGACAGGCCCTGTCTACGAGCAGTACTTT
cdr3_aa: CASSPRTGPVYEQYF
j_call: TRBJ2-7
v_call: TRBV7-9
d_call: TRBD1
clone_size: few

cdr3_nt: TGTGCCACGGGGGGGGAACCCAAGCAAGAGACCCAGTACTTC
cdr3_aa: CATGGEPKQETQYF
j_call: TRBJ2-5
v_call: TRBV10-3
d_call: TRBD2
clone_size: few

cdr3_nt: TGCAGTGCTAGGTATAGGGGAACCTACGAGCAGTACTTC
cdr3_aa: CSARYRGTYEQYF
j_call: TRBJ2-7
v_call: TRBV20-1
d_call: NA
clone_size: once

cdr3_nt: TGTGCCTGGAGTCTCGGGAGGGGCTCCTACAATGAGCAGTACTTC
cdr3_aa: CAWSLGRGSYNEQYF
j_call: TRBJ2-7
v_call: TRBV30
d_call: TRBD2
clone_size: NA

cdr3_nt: TGCAGTGCTAAAGAAGGGTCTAAGCAGTACTTC
cdr3_aa: CSAKEGSKQYF
j_call: TRBJ2-4
v_call: TRBV20-1
d_call: NA
clone_size: NA

cdr3_nt: TGTGCCTGGGGTTCCGGGCTTGGGGGGGGTAAGTTCTTC
cdr3_aa: CAWGSGLGGGKFF
j_call: TRBJ2-1
v_call: TRBV30
d_call: TRBD2
clone_size: NA

cdr3_nt: TGTGCCAGCAGCTTGAACAGGGTCCAAGAGACCCAGTACTTC
cdr3_aa: CASSLNRVQETQYF
j_call: TRBJ2-5
v_call: TRBV7-2
d_call: NA
clone_size: NA

cdr3_nt: TGTGCCAGCAAGGCTGGGAGGGGGATCCACAATGAGCAGTTCTTC
cdr3_aa: CASKAGRGIHNEQFF
j_call: TRBJ2-1
v_call: TRBV7-8
d_call: NA
clone_size: NA

cdr3_nt: TGTGCCAGCAGGTGGACAGAATACAATGAGCAGTACTTC
cdr3_aa: CASRWTEYNEQYF
j_call: TRBJ2-5
v_call: TRBV25-1
d_call: NA
clone_size: once

cdr3_nt: TGTGCCAGCAGCCCTGGGGTTCGAGCGGGAGTAGGGGCAGATACGCAGTATTTT
cdr3_aa: CASSPGVRAGVGADTQYF
j_call: TRBJ2-3
v_call: TRBV12-3/TRBV12-4
d_call: TRBD2
clone_size: NA

cdr3_nt: TGTGCCAGCAGCCTATGGACAGGATCTGAGCAGTTCTTC
cdr3_aa: CASSLWTGSEQFF
j_call: TRBJ2-1
v_call: TRBV14
d_call: TRBD1
clone_size: few

cdr3_nt: TGTGCCAGCAGCCAAGAAGGTGCTCTAGCGGGGGCAGATACGCAGTATTTT
cdr3_aa: CASSQEGALAGADTQYF
j_call: TRBJ2-3
v_call: TRBV3-1
d_call: TRBD2
clone_size: NA

cdr3_nt: TGTGCCAGCTCAAGGGGGCAGGAAGGTCGGCAGTTCTTC
cdr3_aa: CASSRGQEGRQFF
j_call: TRBJ2-1
v_call: TRBV6-6
d_call: TRBD1
clone_size: few

cdr3_nt: TGTGCCAGCACCTTACATGCTAGCGGACAATCCTACAATGAGCAGTACTTC
cdr3_aa: CASTLHASGQSYNEQYF
j_call: TRBJ2-7
v_call: TRBV6-1
d_call: TRBD2
clone_size: NA

cdr3_nt: TGTGCCAGCAGCCAAGCAGGGTCCCTGGAAAAACTGTTTTTT
cdr3_aa: CASSQAGSLEKLFF
j_call: TRBJ1-4
v_call: TRBV3-1
d_call: NA
clone_size: NA

cdr3_nt: TGTGCCAGCAGACAACTAGCGGGCCACCCTGGCGACACCGGGGAGCTGTTTTTT
cdr3_aa: CASRQLAGHPGDTGELFF
j_call: TRBJ2-2
v_call: TRBV4-2
d_call: TRBD2
clone_size: NA

cdr3_nt: TGTGCCAGCAGTTGGGGGGGCCGTGTCACCGGGGAGCTGTTTTTT
cdr3_aa: CASSWGGRVTGELFF
j_call: TRBJ2-2
v_call: TRBV6-1
d_call: NA
clone_size: NA

cdr3_nt: TGTGCCAGCAGTTTATTCGGACAGCCCAACTATGGCTACACCTTC
cdr3_aa: CASSLFGQPNYGYTF
j_call: TRBJ1-2
v_call: TRBV12-3/TRBV12-4
d_call: NA
clone_size: NA

cdr3_nt: TGCGCCAGCAGCTGGTGGACAGGGGACACCGGGGAGCTGTTTTTT
cdr3_aa: CASSWWTGDTGELFF
j_call: TRBJ2-2
v_call: TRBV5-1
d_call: TRBD1
clone_size: few

cdr3_nt: TGCAGTGCAAATCGAGGGGGGACTACCACAGATACGCAGTATTTT
cdr3_aa: CSANRGGTTTDTQYF
j_call: TRBJ2-3
v_call: TRBV20-1
d_call: NA
clone_size: NA

cdr3_nt: TGTGCCAGCAGGTCGCAGGTCTATGGCTACACCTTC
cdr3_aa: CASRSQVYGYTF
j_call: TRBJ1-2
v_call: TRBV27
d_call: NA
clone_size: few

cdr3_nt: TGCAGTGGGGATGGGGCTAGCGGAGACCAAGAGACCCAGTACTTC
cdr3_aa: CSGDGASGDQETQYF
j_call: TRBJ2-5
v_call: TRBV20-1
d_call: TRBD2
clone_size: NA

cdr3_nt: TGTGCCAGCAGCCCCGGGACACTCAGCTCCTACAATGAGCAGTACTTC
cdr3_aa: CASSPGTLSSYNEQYF
j_call: TRBJ2-7
v_call: TRBV6-1
d_call: NA
clone_size: NA

cdr3_nt: TGCAGTGGAGCGGGGGGGAACCAAGGGACCCAGTACTTC
cdr3_aa: CSGAGGNQGTQYF
j_call: TRBJ2-5
v_call: TRBV20-1
d_call: TRBD2
clone_size: once

cdr3_nt: TGTGCTAGTGGTTTGGTTGTCGTGGGCCGCACAGATACGCAGTATTTT
cdr3_aa: CASGLVVVGRTDTQYF
j_call: TRBJ2-3
v_call: TRBV12-5
d_call: NA
clone_size: few

cdr3_nt: TGCAGTGCTAGAGTCCGACAGGGTTTAAGGGATACGCAGTATTTT
cdr3_aa: CSARVRQGLRDTQYF
j_call: TRBJ2-3
v_call: TRBV20-1
d_call: TRBD1
clone_size: NA

cdr3_nt: TGTGCCAGCAGCCGGAGTCGGAACAATGAGCAGTTCTTC
cdr3_aa: CASSRSRNNEQFF
j_call: TRBJ2-1
v_call: TRBV25-1
d_call: NA
clone_size: few

cdr3_nt: TGCAGTGCAAGTCCGGGACACCTACTCTATGGCTACACCTTC
cdr3_aa: CSASPGHLLYGYTF
j_call: TRBJ1-2
v_call: TRBV20-1
d_call: NA
clone_size: NA

cdr3_nt: TGTGCCAGCAGCGGCCCGGGACAGGGGGCGGGCTCCTACAATGAGCAGTTCTTC
cdr3_aa: CASSGPGQGAGSYNEQFF
j_call: TRBJ2-1
v_call: TRBV9
d_call: TRBD1
clone_size: NA

cdr3_nt: TGCGCCAGCAGCCAAGAACCCCAGGATAACTATGGCTACACCTTC
cdr3_aa: CASSQEPQDNYGYTF
j_call: TRBJ1-2
v_call: TRBV4-1
d_call: NA
clone_size: NA

cdr3_nt: TGTGCCAGCAGCTCCCAACTAAGCGGGAGGAACGAGCAGTACTTC
cdr3_aa: CASSSQLSGRNEQYF
j_call: TRBJ2-7
v_call: TRBV7-2
d_call: TRBD2
clone_size: NA

cdr3_nt: TGTGCCAGCAGTACAGGGTTTGAGGAGACCCAGTACTTC
cdr3_aa: CASSTGFEETQYF
j_call: TRBJ2-5
v_call: TRBV28
d_call: NA
clone_size: many

cdr3_nt: TGTGCCAGCAGTTTAATCGTCCAGACTAGCCTCTACAATGAGCAGTTCTTC
cdr3_aa: CASSLIVQTSLYNEQFF
j_call: TRBJ2-1
v_call: TRBV12-3/TRBV12-4
d_call: TRBD2
clone_size: NA

cdr3_nt: TGTGCCAGCAGTGTAACCGGGCGCTATGGCTACACCTTC
cdr3_aa: CASSVTGRYGYTF
j_call: TRBJ1-2
v_call: TRBV27
d_call: NA
clone_size: NA

cdr3_nt: TGTGCCAGCAGCCAAGATGTCGGGGGCCCCAAGCAGTACTTC
cdr3_aa: CASSQDVGGPKQYF
j_call: TRBJ2-5
v_call: TRBV3-1
d_call: NA
clone_size: NA

cdr3_nt: TGTGCCAGCCATAAGGGTATGAACACTGAAGCTTTCTTT
cdr3_aa: CASHKGMNTEAFF
j_call: TRBJ1-1
v_call: TRBV28
d_call: NA
clone_size: NA